What follows is one T cell receptor beta chain and its context. Its antigen is not identified. Sequenced by immunoSEQ multiplex PCR; TCRdb stores in-frame clones only, minus some. The sample lists more than 95,000 clones, about 96% occurring once. CDR1 is SGHDN, CDR2 FVKESK, per germline. The CDR3 consists of 12 residues. V lost 4 bases, J lost 5 bases, and 8 bases lay in between. These data originate in a study of cytomegalovirus exposure and HLA in healthy donors. Study-wide results and caveats: Subsequent analysis of the roughly 120 validation repertoires found a tendency for first-cohort TCR clusters to co-occur. The CMV antigen specificity of a few CMV-associated chains was confirmed through in vitro analysis.

Input material: PBMCs. This TCR was recovered from a man younger than 30 in good health and CMV-seronegative. V and J are TRBV14 and TRBJ1-2; D is possibly TRBD1 (6 bases). Written as DNA, the CDR3 is TGTGCCAGCAGCCCACAGGGATATGGCTACACCTTC. This sequence encodes CASSPQGYGYTF. Filled out from reference TRBV14 and TRBJ1-2, the complete variable domain reads EAGVTQFPSHSVIEKGQTVTLRCDPISGHDNLYWYRRVMGKEIKFLLHFVKESKQDESGMPNNRFLAERTGGTYSTLKVQPAELEDSGVYFCASSPQGYGYTFGSGTRLTVV.